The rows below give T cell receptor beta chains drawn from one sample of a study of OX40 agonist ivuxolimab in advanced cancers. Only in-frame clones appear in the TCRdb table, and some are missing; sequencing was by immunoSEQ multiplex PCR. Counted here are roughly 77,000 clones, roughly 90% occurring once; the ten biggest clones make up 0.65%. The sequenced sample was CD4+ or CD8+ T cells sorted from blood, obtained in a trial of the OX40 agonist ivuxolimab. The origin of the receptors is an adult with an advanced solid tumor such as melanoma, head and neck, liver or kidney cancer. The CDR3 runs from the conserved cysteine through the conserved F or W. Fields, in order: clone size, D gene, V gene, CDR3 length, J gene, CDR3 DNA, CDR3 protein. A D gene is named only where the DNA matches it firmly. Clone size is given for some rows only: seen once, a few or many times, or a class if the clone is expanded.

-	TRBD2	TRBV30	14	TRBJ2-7	TGTGCCTGGAGTGGAGGGAGGGTCGCGCGAGAGCAGTACTTC	CAWSGGRVAREQYF
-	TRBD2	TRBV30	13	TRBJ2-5	TGTGCCTGGGGGACTAGCGTTGCGGAGACCCAGTACTTC	CAWGTSVAETQYF
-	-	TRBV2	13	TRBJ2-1	TGTGCCAGCAGTGTTGGGTATAACAATGAGCAGTTCTTC	CASSVGYNNEQFF
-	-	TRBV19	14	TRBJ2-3	TGTGCCAGTAGCGGCTGGGCGGGCACAGATACGCAGTATTTT	CASSGWAGTDTQYF
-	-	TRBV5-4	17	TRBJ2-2	TGTGCCAGCAGCCCGGAAATTATGGCCGGCCGCACCGGGGAGCTGTTTTTT	CASSPEIMAGRTGELFF
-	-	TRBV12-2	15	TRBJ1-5	TGTGCAAGTCGCTTAGGCCCCGGGGGCAATCAGCCCCAGCATTTT	CASRLGPGGNQPQHF
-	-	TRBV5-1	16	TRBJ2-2	TGCGCCAGCAGCTCCCTAGGCAGGCGGAACACCGGGGAGCTGTTTTTT	CASSSLGRRNTGELFF
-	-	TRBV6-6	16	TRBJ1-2	TGTGCCAGCAGTTTTGCGGCAGGGGATCCTCCCTCGGGCTACACCTTC	CASSFAAGDPPSGYTF
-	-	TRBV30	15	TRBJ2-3	TGTGCCTGGAGTCGAAGAGCGGCTAGCACAGATACGCAGTATTTT	CAWSRRAASTDTQYF
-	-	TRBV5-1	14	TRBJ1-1	TGCGCCAGCAGCTTGGAATCGGCAGGCGCGGTAGCTTTCTTT	CASSLESAGAVAFF
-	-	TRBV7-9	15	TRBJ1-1	TGTGCCAGCAGCTTACAAGGCTCGGGCCAATCTGAAGCTTTCTTT	CASSLQGSGQSEAFF
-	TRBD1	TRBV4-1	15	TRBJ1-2	TGCGCCAGCAGCACACAACAGGGGGCGGGATATGGCTACACCTTC	CASSTQQGAGYGYTF
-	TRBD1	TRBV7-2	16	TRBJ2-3	TGTGCCAGCAGCTTCCACCGGGACAGGGTTTTTGATACGCAGTATTTT	CASSFHRDRVFDTQYF
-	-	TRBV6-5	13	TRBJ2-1	TGTGCCAGCAGTCGACTCGCCCACAATGAGCAGTTCTTC	CASSRLAHNEQFF
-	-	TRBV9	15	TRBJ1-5	TGTGCCAGCAGCCGATCAGGGTTCGACAATCAGCCCCAGCATTTT	CASSRSGFDNQPQHF
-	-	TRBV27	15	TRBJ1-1	TGTGCCAGCAGTCTCTCCCAGGGTCGGAATACTGAAGCTTTCTTT	CASSLSQGRNTEAFF
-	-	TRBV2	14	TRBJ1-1	TGTGCCAGCAGAGTTAGACAATCCGGAACTGAAGCTTTCTTT	CASRVRQSGTEAFF
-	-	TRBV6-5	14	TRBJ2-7	TGTGCCAGCCGCACCGGGGCTGAAGGCCACGAGCAGTACTTC	CASRTGAEGHEQYF
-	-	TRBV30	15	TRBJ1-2	TGTGCCTGGAGCCTTGGAGTCGGCGGTAACTATGGCTACACCTTC	CAWSLGVGGNYGYTF
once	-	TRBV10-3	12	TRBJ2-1	TGTGCCATCAAAGGGTACTGGAATGAGCAGTTCTTC	CAIKGYWNEQFF
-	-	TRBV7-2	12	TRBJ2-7	TGTGCCAGCGGCGGGGACACCTACGAGCAGTACTTC	CASGGDTYEQYF
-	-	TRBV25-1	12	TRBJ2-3	TGTGCCAGCAGTCCCCTGGGAGATACGCAGTATTTT	CASSPLGDTQYF
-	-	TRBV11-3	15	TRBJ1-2	TGTGCCAGCAGCCCACGACAGCTCCCTAACTATGGCTACACCTTC	CASSPRQLPNYGYTF